Following are 8 T cell receptor beta chains from one sample sequenced in a study of blood T cell repertoires in COVID-19. Profiled with immunoSEQ multiplex PCR; TCRdb holds only in-frame clones, not every one. This table has about 55,000 clones, roughly 87% appearing once. Sequenced material: peripheral blood. All receptors come from a man in his forties with COVID-19, enrolled during active disease.

The DNA of the CDR3 is TGTGCCAGCAGTCCGCACAGAGATCAGCCCCAGCATTTT. It specifies CASSPHRDQPQHF. The chain joins TRBV6-5 to TRBJ1-5; D is unclear. CDR3 length: 13 amino acids. The germline gives CDR1 MNHEY, CDR2 SVGAGI. V shed 5 bases and J shed 5 bases, with 10 bases lying between them.

Comments on this clone: This sample includes further DNA sequences coding for the same CDR3. The J gene is TRBJ2-3, the V gene TRBV9; a weak D match, TRBD1 (6 bases). CDR1 and CDR2 (germline): SGDLS, YYNGEE. The CDR3 is made up of 14 amino acids. V was shortened by 7 bases and J by 0 bases, with 12 bases between the two germline ends. CDR3 region: CASGGGTSTDTQYF. Here the CDR3 DNA reads TGTGCCAGCGGGGGCGGAACTAGCACAGATACGCAGTATTTT.

The chain employs TRBV24-1 and TRBJ2-2; TRBD1 matches at 8 bases. The CDR3 extends over 15 amino acids. The germline gives CDR1 KGHDR, CDR2 SFDVKD. Trimming cost V 9 bases and J 0 bases; bases outside gene matches: 5. The CDR3 bases are TGTGCCACCTCGGGACAGGTAACGAACACCGGGGAGCTGTTTTTT. Protein: CATSGQVTNTGELFF.

This clone has just one count. The V call is TRBV7-2, the J call TRBJ2-1; 12 nucleotides line up with TRBD2. V was pared by 1 base and J by 8 bases, with 3 bases of the junction left unmatched. The germline gives CDR1 SGHTA, CDR2 FQGNSA. There are 15 residues in the CDR3. This chain's CDR3 is CASSLVLAGGYEQFF. The CDR3 DNA sequence: TGTGCCAGCAGCTTAGTACTAGCGGGGGGCTATGAGCAGTTCTTC.

The chain uses TRBV9 and TRBJ2-1; no reliable D call. CDR1 is SGDLS, CDR2 YYNGEE, per germline. The CDR3 contains 11 residues. Trimming pared 0 bases from V and 8 bases from J, leaving 3 bases between. In nucleotides, the CDR3 is TGTGCCAGCAGCGTAGCGGATGAGCAGTTCTTC. The encoded protein is CASSVADEQFF. The full variable domain, in which reference TRBV9 and TRBJ2-1 provide the parts outside the CDR3, is DSGVTQTPKHLITATGQRVTLRCSPRSGDLSVYWYQQSLDQGLQFLIQYYNGEERAKGNILERFSAQQFPDLHSELNLSSLELGDSALYFCASSVADEQFFGPGTRLTVL.

Here the CDR3 reads CASSPGQGMGEQYF. The CDR3 DNA reads TGCGCCAGCAGCCCGGGACAGGGGATGGGGGAGCAGTACTTC. V gene TRBV5-1 combines with J gene TRBJ2-7, with 10 bases matching TRBD1. CDR3 length equals 14 residues. Germline trimming cut 4 bases from V and 7 bases from J; bases unmatched to any gene: 8. CDR1 and CDR2 (germline): SGHRS, YFSETQ.

The chain has TRBV4-2 and TRBJ2-1; 10 bases agree with TRBD2. This CDR3 has 20 residues. Trimming cost V 5 bases and J 6 bases; bases outside gene matches: 22. Germline V gene lookup returns CDR1 LGHNA and CDR2 YNFKEQ. Here the CDR3 reads CASSALLSGRASAVGNEQFF. CDR3 nucleotides: TGTGCCAGCAGCGCTCTCTTAAGCGGGAGGGCCTCAGCTGTCGGCAATGAGCAGTTCTTC.

The V call is TRBV5-1, the J call TRBJ1-2, with D possibly TRBD1 on 5 matching bases. The V end lost 3 bases, the J end lost 2 bases, and 8 bases lay between the germline ends. The germline CDR1 and CDR2 sequences are SGHRS and YFSETQ. The CDR3 spans 13 residues. The CDR3 spells CASSSDTNYGYTF. In DNA, the CDR3 is TGCGCCAGCAGCTCGGACACAAACTATGGCTACACCTTC.